This T cell receptor (beta chain) stems from a study of blood T cell repertoires in COVID-19. Original data processing: Cell counts per sample came from amplifying reference gene primers. Profiled with immunoSEQ multiplex PCR; TCRdb holds only in-frame clones, not every one. The DNA gave D and trimming, while V, J and clone size come from that table. The sample shows 200,000 to 300,000 clones, roughly four fifths of them seen only once. The CDR3 length is 14 residues. Sequenced: peripheral blood. This receptor was identified in a man over 45 with acute or convalescent COVID-19. V gene TRBV21-1 combines with J gene TRBJ2-5; the D call in the table, TRBD1, was not verified against the DNA. TRBV21-1 is noted as a pseudogene. For the CDR3, the DNA is TGTGCCAGCATTAAAGAGGGACAGGGGGAGACCCAGTACTTC. It encodes CASIKEGQGETQYF.